These 27 T cell receptor beta chains share one sample of origin, sequenced in a study of shared clonotypes between healthy human individuals. Profiled with immunoSEQ multiplex PCR; TCRdb holds only in-frame clones, not every one. The repertoire holds about 1 million clones, with approximately 68% as singletons. The specimen sequenced was memory CD4+ T cells sorted from blood. Subset of the sample: CD45RA-negative fraction. The receptors were gathered from a man younger than 30 in good health.

The gene calls are TRBV6-1 and TRBJ1-5; 8 bases line up with TRBD1. The CDR3 consists of 16 residues. J lost 1 base, V lost 2 bases, and 4 bases had no gene match. Germline CDR1 reads MNHNS; CDR2 reads SASEGT. CDR3 loop: CASSEWQGASNQPQHF. In DNA, the CDR3 is TGTGCCAGCAGTGAATGGCAGGGGGCGAGCAATCAGCCCCAGCATTTT.

This clone was picked up a small number of times. The same CDR3 is also encoded by other DNA sequences in this sample. This CDR3 is CAWSVGGGTDTQYF. CDR3 sequence (DNA): TGTGCCTGGAGTGTGGGCGGGGGGACAGATACGCAGTATTTT. This chain uses TRBV30 with TRBJ2-3; 8 bases align to TRBD2. Unmatched junction bases numbered 2, after V lost 0 bases and J lost 3 bases. The germline CDR1 and CDR2 sequences are GTSNPN and SVGIG (reference sequence). CDR3 size: 14 residues.

This clone was seen only a few times. The rearrangement uses TRBV19 and TRBJ2-2, with D possibly being TRBD2 (5 bases). CDR1 and CDR2 from the germline V gene are LNHDA and SQIVND (reference sequence). The CDR3 sequence is 15 residues long. The ends were cut back, 1 base at V and 5 bases at J, with 11 bases in the middle. The CDR3 region has the DNA TGTGCCAGTAGTATAGTTACTAGAGGGACCGGGGAGCTGTTTTTT. This gives the protein CASSIVTRGTGELFF.

In DNA form, the CDR3 reads TGTGCCAGCAGACGGACAGGGCGGAATCAGCCCCAGCATTTT. It yields the protein CASRRTGRNQPQHF. V is TRBV6-5 and J is TRBJ1-5; 8 bases match TRBD1. Looked up from germline, CDR1 is MNHEY and CDR2 is SVGAGI. Trimming took 6 bases from V and 4 from J; bases not matched to a gene: 5. The CDR3 spans 14 residues.

The V call is TRBV19, the J call TRBJ2-2; 9 nucleotides line up with TRBD1. Germline trimming cut 9 bases from V and 3 bases from J; bases unmatched to any gene: 5. CDR1 is LNHDA, CDR2 SQIVND, per germline (reference sequence). The CDR3 spans 14 residues. This chain's CDR3 is CASQGQGYTGELFF. The CDR3 bases are TGTGCCAGCCAGGGACAGGGATACACCGGGGAGCTGTTTTTT.

The chain joins TRBV19 to TRBJ2-2; D might be TRBD1 (6 bases). The CDR3 has 16 amino acids. The germline gives CDR1 LNHDA, CDR2 SQIVND (reference sequence). V was cut by 2 bases and J by 6 bases, with 16 bases left in between. The CDR3 DNA reads as TGTGCCAGTAGTATAATTTTTACAGGGACGGCCGGGGAGCTGTTTTTT. Its protein product is CASSIIFTGTAGELFF.

The CDR3 reads CASSWPRGRGSYEQYF. DNA for the CDR3: TGTGCCAGCAGCTGGCCCCGGGGGAGAGGCTCCTACGAGCAGTACTTC. The chain employs TRBV7-9 and TRBJ2-7, with D possibly being TRBD2 (6 bases). V was clipped by 4 bases and J by 0 bases, with 16 bases between them. This CDR3 is built from 16 residues. The germline CDR1 and CDR2 sequences are SEHNR and FQNEAQ (reference sequence).

This chain connects TRBV10-3 to TRBJ1-5; D not certain. Germline CDR1 ENHRY, CDR2 SYGVKD. This CDR3 has 14 residues. Trimming took off 0 bases at V and 5 bases at J, with 8 bases between the two ends. The CDR3 spells CAISESGSYQPQHF. In nucleotides, the CDR3 is TGTGCCATCAGTGAGTCCGGGTCCTATCAGCCCCAGCATTTT.

This clone was picked up a small number of times. The CDR3 nucleotides are TGTGCCAGCAGGGCACAAGGGGGCACTGAAGCTTTCTTT. Its translation is CASRAQGGTEAFF. The chain employs TRBV25-1 and TRBJ1-1; a weak D match, TRBD1 (6 bases). Per germline, CDR1 MGHDK and CDR2 SYGVNS. This CDR3 region has 13 residues. The ends were cut back, 6 bases at V and 4 bases at J, with 12 bases in the middle.

V usage is TRBV28 and J usage is TRBJ2-2; D gene unclear. CDR3 length equals 14 residues. With 10 bases removed from V and 2 bases from J, the gap between germline ends came to 14 bases. From germline, CDR1 is MDHEN and CDR2 SYDVKM. In DNA, the CDR3 is TGTGCCACCCGTAGGACCACCAACACCGGGGAGCTGTTTTTT. Protein sequence: CATRRTTNTGELFF.

V gene TRBV9 combines with J gene TRBJ2-5, with D perhaps matching TRBD1 or TRBD2 (6 bases each). The CDR3 consists of 14 residues. Trimming stripped 1 base from V and 5 bases from J, with 12 bases between. CDR1 and CDR2 (germline): SGDLS, YYNGEE. The DNA for the CDR3 is TGTGCCAGCAGCGTATTCGGGGGCTTGGAGACCCAGTACTTC. Translated: CASSVFGGLETQYF.

The CDR3 DNA is TGTGCCTGGAGTTATACAGGGACGTCTGGGGCCAACGTCCTGACTTTC. This translates into CAWSYTGTSGANVLTF. This chain links TRBV30 with TRBJ2-6, with a weak D call TRBD1 (6 bases). CDR3 length: 16 amino acids. The germline V gene has CDR1 GTSNPN and CDR2 SVGIG (reference sequence). V lost 2 bases and J 1 base, leaving 12 bases between the germline ends. The full variable domain, completed using reference TRBV30 and TRBJ2-6, is SQTIHQWPATLVQPVGSPLSLECTVEGTSNPNLYWYRQAAGRGLQLLFYSVGIGQISSEVPQNLSASRPQDRQFILSSKKLLLSDSGFYLCAWSYTGTSGANVLTFGAGSRLTVL.

The chain recombines TRBV19 with TRBJ1-5; D is unclear. The CDR3 is 16 amino acids. V lost 2 bases, J lost 0 bases, and 11 bases lay in between. Germline CDR1 is LNHDA and CDR2 is SQIVND (reference sequence). As DNA, the CDR3 is TGTGCCAGTAGTATAATTAAGGAGTATAGCAATCAGCCCCAGCATTTT. Protein sequence: CASSIIKEYSNQPQHF.

The chain employs TRBV5-1 and TRBJ1-2; D perhaps matches TRBD1 (6 bases). The ends were cut back, 4 bases at V and 2 bases at J, with 12 bases in the middle. The CDR3 length is 14 residues. CDR1 and CDR2 from the germline V gene are SGHRS and YFSETQ. CDR3 DNA: TGCGCCAGCAGCGCCTTAACAGGGAACTATGGCTACACCTTC. Translated: CASSALTGNYGYTF. Using reference TRBV5-1 and TRBJ1-2 for the parts outside the CDR3, the full variable domain is KAGVTQTPRYLIKTRGQQVTLSCSPISGHRSVSWYQQTPGQGLQFLFEYFSETQRNKGNFPGRFSGRQFSNSRSEMNVSTLELGDSALYLCASSALTGNYGYTFGSGTRLTVV.

The chain is built from TRBV6-5 and TRBJ2-7; 12 positions agree with TRBD2. Germline CDR1 is MNHEY and CDR2 is SVGAGI. The CDR3 is 14 amino acids. The ends lost 5 bases at V and 4 bases at J; junction bases unmatched: 3. For the CDR3, the DNA is TGTGCCAGCAGTCAGACTAGCGGGAGATACGAGCAGTACTTC. Translated: CASSQTSGRYEQYF.

With regard to this clone: An end of the junction differs from the germline gene, which may be a read error. V gene TRBV7-9 combines with J gene TRBJ2-1; 11 nucleotides match TRBD2. Germline-derived CDR1 and CDR2 are SEHNR and FQNEAQ (reference sequence). The length of the CDR3 is 14 residues. The CDR3 sequence is CASSLAGGSDEQFF. Written as DNA, the CDR3 is TGTGCCAGCAGCCTAGCGGGAGGAAGCGATGAGCAGTTCTTC.

A note on this clone: Distinct nucleotide sequences in the sample also encode this CDR3. This sequence joins TRBV19 and TRBJ1-1, with D tentatively TRBD1 (5 bases). The CDR3 sequence is 13 residues long. Trimming removed 6 bases at V and 5 bases at J, with 13 bases between. Germline assignment: CDR1 LNHDA and CDR2 SQIVND (reference sequence). The chain's CDR3 is CASSPTRGTEAFF. The CDR3 DNA is TGTGCCAGTAGCCCAACGCGGGGGACTGAAGCTTTCTTT.

J is TRBJ1-6 and V is TRBV27; 8 positions agree with TRBD1. The CDR3 totals 16 residues. V shed 2 bases, J shed 9 bases, and the junction held 9 bases outside the gene matches. Germline values: CDR1 MNHEY, CDR2 SMNVEV (reference sequence). The CDR3: CASSLGAGQGTSPLHF. The DNA of the CDR3 is TGTGCCAGCAGTTTAGGGGCTGGACAGGGAACTTCACCCCTCCACTTT.

V and J are TRBV28 and TRBJ2-4; D remains ambiguous. V was shortened by 5 bases and J by 8 bases, with 25 bases between the two germline ends. The CDR3 sequence is 17 residues long. The germline V gene has CDR1 MDHEN and CDR2 SYDVKM. The CDR3 DNA sequence: TGTGCCAGCAGTCGGTATAGCTCGGTCAGCCTCGGATACATTCAGTACTTC. This codes for CASSRYSSVSLGYIQYF.

This chain uses TRBV7-2 with TRBJ2-1; D gene ambiguous. Trimming left V 1 base short and J 0 bases short, with 10 bases between. The CDR3 runs 16 residues. CDR1 is SGHTA and CDR2 is FQGNSA in the germline V gene. The CDR3 region has the DNA TGTGCCAGCAGCTTAGATGCGGCCAGCTCCTACAATGAGCAGTTCTTC. It is translated as CASSLDAASSYNEQFF. Together with reference TRBV7-2 and TRBJ2-1, the CDR3 gives the full variable domain: GAGVSQSPSNKVTEKGKDVELRCDPISGHTALYWYRQSLGQGLEFLIYFQGNSAPDKSGLPSDRFSAERTGGSVSTLTIQRTQQEDSAVYLCASSLDAASSYNEQFFGPGTRLTVL.

The J gene is TRBJ2-3, the V gene TRBV5-8; D is unresolved. In germline, CDR1 is SGHTS, CDR2 YDEGEE. V dropped 5 bases and J dropped 8 bases, with 18 bases sitting between them. The CDR3 covers 14 residues. DNA for the CDR3: TGTGCCAGCAGTCCCTCTTGGGTCAGTCCTACGCAGTATTTT. Protein sequence: CASSPSWVSPTQYF.

The V gene is TRBV29-1, the J gene TRBJ2-7; D is possibly TRBD1 or TRBD2 (5 bases each). The length of the CDR3 is 13 residues. Trimming stripped 2 bases from V and 7 bases from J, with 15 bases between. The germline V gene has CDR1 SQVTM and CDR2 ANQGSEA. CDR3 bases: TGCAGCGTTGAACGGGACGGTGAGGGGGAGCAGTACTTC. This translates into CSVERDGEGEQYF.

The V and J genes are TRBV5-6 and TRBJ1-2; D not certain. V was pared by 2 bases and J by 0 bases, with 8 bases between. This CDR3 spans 14 amino acids. Per germline, CDR1 SGHDT and CDR2 YYEEEE. The CDR3 nucleotides read TGTGCCAGCAGCTTTGAGGGTACTAACTATGGCTACACCTTC. Its protein product is CASSFEGTNYGYTF. The variable domain in full, completed from reference TRBV5-6 and TRBJ1-2, reads DAGVTQSPTHLIKTRGQQVTLRCSPKSGHDTVSWYQQALGQGPQFIFQYYEEEERQRGNFPDRFSGHQFPNYSSELNVNALLLGDSALYLCASSFEGTNYGYTFGSGTRLTVV.

The rearrangement links TRBV30 to TRBJ1-6; tentatively, D is TRBD1 (5 bases). The CDR3 covers 15 residues. CDR1 and CDR2 from the germline V gene are GTSNPN and SVGIG (reference sequence). V was pared by 2 bases and J by 9 bases, with 17 bases between. CDR3: CAWSLPGLTGSPLHF. CDR3 nucleotides: TGTGCCTGGAGTCTACCGGGACTCACGGGTTCACCCCTCCACTTT.

This clone came up many times. V and J are TRBV21-1 and TRBJ2-1; the table assigns TRBD2, which was not confirmed against the DNA. TRBV21-1 is assigned pseudogene status. This CDR3 contains 17 residues. DNA of the CDR3: TGTGCCAGCAGCATCGAGAGACTGAGCTACTTAAACAATGAGCAGTTCTTC. Amino acid sequence: CASSIERLSYLNNEQFF.

The chain recombines TRBV4-1 with TRBJ1-6; no reliable D call. The germline gives CDR1 MGHRA, CDR2 YSYEKL. The CDR3 length is 15 residues. V was clipped by 4 bases and J by 8 bases, with 15 bases between them. CDR3 nucleotide sequence: TGCGCCAGCAGCCCCCGACACGAAGTAGATTCACCCCTCCACTTT. Its translation is CASSPRHEVDSPLHF.

This clone has only one observation. The rearrangement links TRBV18 to TRBJ2-1, with 8 nucleotides matching TRBD2. V trimming: 3 bases; J trimming: 7 bases; junction bases outside the gene matches: 5. Germline V gene lookup returns CDR1 KGHSH and CDR2 LQKENI. The CDR3 spans 14 residues. The DNA for the CDR3 is TGTGCCAGCTCACCCCCGACTAGCGTAAATGAGCAGTTCTTC. This translates into CASSPPTSVNEQFF.